This T cell receptor (beta chain) derives from a study of regulatory T cells in long-lasting Graves disease. Time point defined: newly diagnosed GD, antithyroid drugs for less than 3 months. PBMC RNA was the source of the TCR library. It was by American Thyroid Association guidelines that Graves' disease was diagnosed. This CDR3 region has 13 residues. Germline V gives CDR1 DFQATT, CDR2 SNEGSKA (reference sequence). Trimming at V came to 5 bases and at J to 7 bases, leaving 8 bases not matched to a gene. The study, taken as a whole, reports: TCR diversity was lower in persistent Graves' patients (versus newly diagnosed ones).

This clonotype was counted at least ten times. Its antigen remains unidentified. To make TCR beta libraries, researchers used iRepertoire HTBI primers and Arm-PCR of CDR3 regions. TCRdb used MiXCR to reprocess the multiplex PCR reads, holding one entry per CDR3 protein. The sample carries around 470,000 distinct CDR3 sequences, less than 15% recorded once. The same sample was also studied in work on T cells in Graves' hyperthyroidism and ophthalmopathy.

The chain joins TRBV20-1 to TRBJ2-7, with TRBD1 matching over 10 bases. The sequence came from a woman aged 45-65 years with Graves disease. The specimen was peripheral blood mononuclear cells (PBMCs), collected at new diagnosis, from a patient treated with antithyroid drugs. CDR3 protein: CSAPGTGVWEQYF. The CDR3 DNA follows: TGCAGTGCTCCCGGGACAGGGGTGTGGGAGCAGTACTTC.